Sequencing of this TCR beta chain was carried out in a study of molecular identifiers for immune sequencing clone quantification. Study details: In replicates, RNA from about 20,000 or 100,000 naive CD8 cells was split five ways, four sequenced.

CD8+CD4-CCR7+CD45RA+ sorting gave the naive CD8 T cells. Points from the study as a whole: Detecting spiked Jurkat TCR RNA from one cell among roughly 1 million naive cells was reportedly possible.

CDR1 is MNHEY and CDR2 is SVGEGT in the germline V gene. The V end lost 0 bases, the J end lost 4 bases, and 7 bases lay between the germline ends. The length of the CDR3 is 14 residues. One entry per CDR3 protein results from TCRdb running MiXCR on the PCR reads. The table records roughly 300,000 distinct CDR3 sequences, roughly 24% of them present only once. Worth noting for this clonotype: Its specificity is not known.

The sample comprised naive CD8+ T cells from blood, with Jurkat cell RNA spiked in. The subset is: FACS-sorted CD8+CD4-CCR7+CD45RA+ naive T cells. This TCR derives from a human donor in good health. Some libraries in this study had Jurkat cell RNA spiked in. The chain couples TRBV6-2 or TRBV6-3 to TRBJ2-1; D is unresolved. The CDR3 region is CASSYSGLYNEQFF. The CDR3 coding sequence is TGTGCCAGCAGTTACTCGGGGTTATACAATGAGCAGTTCTTC.